One sample yielded the 2 T cell receptor beta chains listed below, sequenced in a study of T-cell memory formation after mild COVID-19. TCRdb reprocessed the 5' RACE reads with MiXCR, giving one entry per CDR3 protein. The sample lists roughly 620,000 distinct CDR3 sequences; over 15% were seen once. Material for sequencing was PBMCs or a T cell subset sorted from them (not recorded which). The source of these receptors is an adult woman who had mild COVID-19 (a few samples of this study predate the infection). Cell type and time point are not known.

The chain uses TRBV5-1 and TRBJ2-1; 7 bases fit TRBD2. The trim removed 7 bases at V and 7 bases at J, leaving 8 bases unmatched. CDR3 length: 13 residues. CDR1 is SGHRS and CDR2 is YFSETQ in the germline V gene. The CDR3 DNA follows: TGCGCCAGCCTGGCGGGGGACGTGAATGAGCAGTTCTTC. Its translation: CASLAGDVNEQFF.

This clonotype has a handful of counts. This chain uses TRBV5-4 with TRBJ2-3; TRBD2 matches 11 bases. The CDR3 spans 16 residues. V shed 4 bases, J shed 2 bases, and the junction held 6 bases outside the gene matches. The germline V gene encodes CDR1 SGHNT and CDR2 YYREEE (reference sequence). The CDR3 loop reads CASSRGLAVPTDTQYF. CDR3 nucleotide sequence: TGTGCCAGCAGCCGGGGACTAGCGGTCCCCACAGATACGCAGTATTTT.